The 32 T cell receptor beta chains listed next were all sequenced from one sample in a study of read filtering for tumor transcriptome and immune sequencing. The library was built from roughly 400 ng RNA with molecular barcoded adaptors for alpha/delta and beta/gamma chains. TCRdb reanalysed the reads using MiXCR and keeps one entry per CDR3 protein. This table has tens of thousands of distinct CDR3 sequences, around 21% appearing once. The sequenced sample was a population of CD138-negative cells sorted from bone marrow. The receptor set was obtained from a donor aged 40 or older with multiple myeloma.

This clonotype was counted at least ten times. This chain links TRBV6-1 with TRBJ2-3; 8 nucleotides match TRBD2. This CDR3 is built from 13 residues. The J segment lost 6 bases and the V segment lost 7 bases, leaving 6 bases of the junction unmatched. CDR1 is MNHNS and CDR2 is SASEGT in the germline V gene. The CDR3 is CASNLAGFDTQYF. The DNA of the CDR3 is TGTGCCAGCAACCTAGCGGGCTTTGATACGCAGTATTTT.

This clonotype was counted ten times or more. The V call is TRBV5-1, the J call TRBJ1-2; TRBD1 might be the D (6 bases). The CDR3 is 15 residues long. Trimming took off 4 bases at V and 7 bases at J, with 20 bases between the two ends. The germline V gene encodes CDR1 SGHRS and CDR2 YFSETQ. Written as DNA, the CDR3 is TGCGCCAGCAGCCCGACCGGGACACCAGGTGCTGGCTACACCTTC. Its protein is CASSPTGTPGAGYTF.

This chain links TRBV19 with TRBJ2-5; TRBD2 matches 8 bases. Per germline, CDR1 LNHDA and CDR2 SQIVND (reference sequence). The CDR3 is 17 amino acids. Trimming took 5 bases from V and 4 from J; bases not matched to a gene: 15. The DNA of the CDR3 is TGTGCCAGTAGTCAAGCCCACGGGGGGGCGCGTTCAGAGACCCAGTACTTC. Amino acids: CASSQAHGGARSETQYF.

About this clonotype: One end of the junction is discordant with germline, which a read error may explain. The J gene is TRBJ2-4, the V gene TRBV4-1; 8 bases line up with TRBD2. The CDR3 is made up of 17 amino acids. Germline V gene sequence: CDR1 MGHRA, CDR2 YSYEKL. The CDR3 DNA sequence: TGCGCCAGCAGGCAAGTGGAGCGGGGGAGTGGAAAAAACATTCAGTACTTC. Protein: CASRQVERGSGKNIQYF.

This clonotype has ten or more counts. The chain combines TRBV20-1 with TRBJ2-1, with D tentatively TRBD1 (6 bases). CDR3 size: 16 residues. V shed 0 bases and J shed 5 bases, with 17 bases lying between them. Germline V gene data show CDR1 as DFQATT and CDR2 as SNEGSKA (reference sequence). In DNA, the CDR3 is TGCAGTGCTAGAGATCATTTGGGGACATTAGACAATGAGCAGTTCTTC. As protein: CSARDHLGTLDNEQFF.

The table lists this clonotype with many counts. The chain couples TRBV28 to TRBJ2-3, with D possibly TRBD2 on 5 matching bases. CDR1 is MDHEN, CDR2 SYDVKM, per germline. The CDR3 loop spans 15 amino acids. V lost 7 bases to trimming and J lost 0 bases, with 14 bases between them. Here the CDR3 reads CASIPPRGSTDTQYF. As DNA, the CDR3 is TGTGCCAGCATCCCCCCTCGGGGAAGCACAGATACGCAGTATTTT. The whole variable domain, filled in from reference TRBV28 and TRBJ2-3, reads DVKVTQSSRYLVKRTGEKVFLECVQDMDHENMFWYRQDPGLGLRLIYFSYDVKMKEKGDIPEGYSVSREKKERFSLILESASTNQTSMYLCASIPPRGSTDTQYFGPGTRLTVL.

The sample holds one count of this clonotype. A much larger clone lies one base from this, so it may be a read error. DNA for the CDR3: TGTGCCAGCAGCCCCCAATGGAATGAAAAACTGTTTTTT. Translating gives CASSPQWNEKLFF. This chain uses TRBV7-9 with TRBJ1-4; D remains ambiguous. Germline V gene sequence: CDR1 SEHNR, CDR2 FQNEAQ (reference sequence). The length of the CDR3 is 13 residues. V was trimmed by 5 bases and J by 5 bases, leaving 9 bases between them.

This clonotype showed up just a few times. This may come from a read error, since a much larger clone is one base off. V usage is TRBV7-9 and J usage is TRBJ1-1; a possible D gene is TRBD1 (5 bases). Germline CDR1 is SEHNR and CDR2 is FQNEAQ (reference sequence). This CDR3 contains 14 residues. For the CDR3, the DNA is TGTGCCAGCACCGAAGGTAGGGGTTCTACTGGAGCTTTCTTT. Translated, it gives CASTEGRGSTGAFF.

This clonotype has a handful of counts. J is TRBJ1-2 and V is TRBV18; D is unresolved. This CDR3 contains 13 residues. The ends were cut back, 3 bases at V and 4 bases at J, with 9 bases in the middle. Germline-derived CDR1 and CDR2 are KGHSH and LQKENI. CDR3 residues: CASSPPGAYGYTF. DNA of the CDR3: TGTGCCAGCTCACCGCCGGGAGCCTATGGCTACACCTTC.

There are many counts of this clonotype. The chain is built from TRBV27 and TRBJ2-2; D unclear. Germline V gene sequence: CDR1 MNHEY, CDR2 SMNVEV (reference sequence). The CDR3 totals 15 residues. V gave up 4 bases and J gave up 0 bases, with 9 bases separating them. The CDR3 DNA is TGTGCCAGCAGTTCCTCGAGCGCGAACACCGGGGAGCTGTTTTTT. This sequence encodes CASSSSSANTGELFF.

This clonotype was seen at least ten times. CDR3 DNA: TGTGCCAGCAAGGTTGAAGGGGGCAATCAGCCCCAGCATTTT. It encodes CASKVEGGNQPQHF. The chain is built from TRBV6-1 and TRBJ1-5, with D possibly matching TRBD1 (5 bases). The CDR3 is 14 residues long. Trimming left V 7 bases short and J 2 bases short, with 12 bases between. Germline values: CDR1 MNHNS, CDR2 SASEGT.

This clonotype was counted ten times or more. V usage is TRBV15 and J usage is TRBJ2-7, with D unresolved. V shed 3 bases and J shed 4 bases, with 7 bases lying between them. This CDR3 spans 12 amino acids. Germline V gene lookup returns CDR1 LNHNV and CDR2 YYDKDF (reference sequence). As DNA, the CDR3 is TGTGCCACCAGCAGTAAAGGGTACGAGCAGTACTTC. This sequence encodes CATSSKGYEQYF.

Remarks on this clonotype: This may stem from a read error, because a much larger clone lies one nucleotide away. This chain uses TRBV2 with TRBJ2-2; a weak D match, TRBD2 (5 bases). This CDR3 spans 13 amino acids. Looked up from germline, CDR1 is SNHLY and CDR2 is FYNNEI. This CDR3 reads CASSPEGTGELSF. The CDR3 region has the DNA TGTGCCAGCAGCCCCGAGGGAACCGGGGAGCTGTCTTTT.

In its sample, this clonotype was seen many times. This rearrangement joins TRBV7-3 to TRBJ2-1; no firm D call. With 2 bases removed from V and 3 bases from J, the gap between germline ends came to 5 bases. This CDR3 is built from 13 residues. CDR1 and CDR2 (germline): SGHTA, FQGTGA. The CDR3 DNA follows: TGTGCCAGCAGCTTAGTAAGCTACAATGAGCAGTTCTTC. The encoded protein is CASSLVSYNEQFF.

This clonotype was detected many times. The gene calls are TRBV5-1 and TRBJ2-2; D ambiguous. The germline gives CDR1 SGHRS, CDR2 YFSETQ. CDR3 length: 14 residues. Deletions cut 0 bases from V and 2 bases from J, with 5 bases between. CDR3 in amino acids: CASSLGPNTGELFF. CDR3 nucleotides: TGCGCCAGCAGCTTGGGACCCAACACCGGGGAGCTGTTTTTT. The full variable domain, completed using reference TRBV5-1 and TRBJ2-2, is KAGVTQTPRYLIKTRGQQVTLSCSPISGHRSVSWYQQTPGQGLQFLFEYFSETQRNKGNFPGRFSGRQFSNSRSEMNVSTLELGDSALYLCASSLGPNTGELFFGEGSRLTVL.

In this sample, this clonotype turned up many times. The chain employs TRBV11-2 and TRBJ2-1; 8 nucleotides line up with TRBD2. With V trimmed by 5 bases and J by 8 bases, 8 bases remained unmatched. The CDR3 spans 14 residues. Germline loops: CDR1 SGHAT, CDR2 FQNNGV. The CDR3 sequence is CASSLTRGGDEQFF. In nucleotides, the CDR3 is TGTGCCAGCAGCCTGACCCGGGGGGGCGATGAGCAGTTCTTC.

This clonotype was recorded at least ten times. This chain connects TRBV19 to TRBJ2-6; TRBD1 might be the D (6 bases). The CDR3 spans 15 residues. Trimming removed 5 bases at V and 2 bases at J, with 10 bases between. Germline V CDR1 and CDR2: LNHDA, SQIVND (reference sequence). DNA of the CDR3: TGTGCCAGTAGTCTGAGACAGGCTGGGGCCAACGTCCTGACTTTC. Encoded protein: CASSLRQAGANVLTF. Full variable domain (remainder filled in from reference TRBV19 and TRBJ2-6): DGGITQSPKYLFRKEGQNVTLSCEQNLNHDAMYWYRQDPGQGLRLIYYSQIVNDFQKGDIAEGYSVSREKKESFPLTVTSAQKNPTAFYLCASSLRQAGANVLTFGAGSRLTVL.

In its sample, this clonotype was seen many times. The rearrangement joins TRBV3-1 to TRBJ2-1, with 10 bases fitting TRBD2. The CDR3 is 16 amino acids. V lost 1 base to trimming and J lost 4 bases; unmatched junction nucleotides: 4. Germline CDR1 is LGHDT and CDR2 is YNNKEL (reference sequence). The CDR3 protein is CASSQVSTSGYNEQFF. The DNA of the CDR3 is TGTGCCAGCAGCCAAGTCTCGACTAGCGGGTACAATGAGCAGTTCTTC.

This clonotype was seen ten or more times. The chain employs TRBV7-2 and TRBJ1-1, with D possibly matching TRBD1 (6 bases). The V gene lost 4 bases and the J gene lost 4 bases, with 10 bases spanning the gap. The V gene's germline CDR1 is SGHTA and CDR2 FQGNSA. CDR3 length equals 13 residues. In nucleotides, the CDR3 is TGTGCCAGCAGCTACAGGGTGGGCACTGAAGCTTTCTTT. This translates into CASSYRVGTEAFF.

With respect to this clonotype: Germline is not matched at one junction end, which may reflect a read error. V usage is TRBV7-9 and J usage is TRBJ2-1; unclear D gene. Looked up from germline, CDR1 is SEHNR and CDR2 is FQNEAQ (reference sequence). The CDR3 extends over 14 amino acids. The CDR3 nucleotides are TGCGCCAGCAGCAGTCCCCCCACCCCCAATGAGCAGTTGTTC. Protein: CASSSPPTPNEQLF.

Note on this clonotype: The CDR3 does not close with the conserved phenylalanine or tryptophan, likely indicating a read error. This chain joins TRBV20-1 and TRBJ2-4, with D possibly being TRBD2 (5 bases). V was shortened by 4 bases and J by 0 bases, with 10 bases between the two germline ends. The CDR3 runs 14 residues. Germline-derived CDR1 and CDR2 are DFQATT and SNEGSKA (reference sequence). The CDR3 loop is CSAMWTLAKNIQYS. CDR3 nucleotide sequence: TGCAGTGCTATGTGGACTCTAGCCAAAAACATTCAGTACTCC.

The chain has TRBV6-6 and TRBJ1-2; possible D gene TRBD1, 6 bases. CDR3 length: 15 residues. Germline values: CDR1 MNHNY, CDR2 SVGAGI (reference sequence). Trimming cost V 2 bases and J 2 bases, with 12 bases left between them. CDR3 nucleotides: TGTGCCAGCAGTTACGAGGCAGACAGGAACTATGGCTACACCTTC. As protein: CASSYEADRNYGYTF.

About this clonotype itself: This could be a read error, since a much larger clone is one nucleotide away. V is TRBV11-3 and J is TRBJ2-2; perhaps TRBD2 as D (5 bases). The CDR3 covers 13 residues. Germline assignment: CDR1 SGHNT and CDR2 YENEEA. CDR3 in DNA: TGTGCCAGCAGCTTAGAACGGCTCGGGGAGCTGCTTTTT. This gives the protein CASSLERLGELLF.

This clonotype was recorded many times. The J gene is TRBJ1-1, the V gene TRBV20-1; tentatively, D is TRBD1 (6 bases). With 3 bases removed from V and 14 bases from J, the gap between germline ends came to 10 bases. CDR1 and CDR2 (germline): DFQATT, SNEGSKA (reference sequence). The CDR3 has 9 amino acids. The CDR3 protein is CSARDSAFF. DNA of the CDR3: TGCAGTGCTAGGGACAGTGCCTTCTTT.

This clonotype occurred many times. The V and J genes are TRBV28 and TRBJ2-7; D perhaps matches TRBD1 (6 bases). V was shortened by 8 bases and J by 0 bases, with 14 bases between the two germline ends. This CDR3 contains 14 residues. From germline, CDR1 is MDHEN and CDR2 SYDVKM. The CDR3 DNA reads as TGTGCCAGCCGTCTCGGACAGATCTCCTACGAGCAGTACTTC. This codes for CASRLGQISYEQYF.

This clonotype was seen at least ten times. The chain couples TRBV10-3 to TRBJ2-3; no definite D call. The CDR3 contains 12 residues. Trimming stripped 10 bases from V and 10 bases from J, with 18 bases between. The germline V gene encodes CDR1 ENHRY and CDR2 SYGVKD. The CDR3 protein is CATQDYVVAQYF. DNA for the CDR3: TGTGCCACCCAGGATTACGTGGTTGCGCAGTATTTT.

The chain carries TRBV29-1 and TRBJ2-7, with 7 bases fitting TRBD2. Germline CDR1 SQVTM, CDR2 ANQGSEA. The CDR3 has 12 amino acids. The J segment lost 9 bases and the V segment lost 4 bases, leaving 9 bases of the junction unmatched. This CDR3 is CSVAGRRGAQYF. CDR3 bases: TGCAGCGTTGCCGGGAGGCGCGGTGCGCAGTACTTC.

This clonotype was recorded at least ten times. The chain links TRBV20-1 to TRBJ2-1; 7 positions agree with TRBD2. Trimming removed 6 bases from V and 6 bases from J; junction bases left unmatched: 14. CDR1 and CDR2 from the germline V gene are DFQATT and SNEGSKA (reference sequence). The CDR3 length is 15 residues. The DNA for the CDR3 is TGCAGTGCCCGTCGCCCGGACGGCGGGGGCAATGAGCAGTTCTTC. Its protein product is CSARRPDGGGNEQFF.

This clonotype was detected many times. The chain uses TRBV12-3 or TRBV12-4 and TRBJ1-1; D possibly corresponds to TRBD1 (5 bases). Deletions cut 6 bases from V and 7 bases from J, with 12 bases between. The CDR3 extends over 12 amino acids. For the CDR3, the DNA is TGTGCCAGCAGCCCCCGGGGACTTGAAGCTTTCTTT. Residues: CASSPRGLEAFF.

This clonotype has a count of ten or more. V usage is TRBV2 and J usage is TRBJ1-4; D uncertain. The CDR3 totals 11 residues. The germline CDR1 and CDR2 sequences are SNHLY and FYNNEI. With 6 bases removed from V and 11 bases from J, the gap between germline ends came to 10 bases. CDR3 region: CASRTGGKLFF. Here the CDR3 DNA reads TGTGCCAGCAGGACTGGAGGGAAACTGTTTTTT.

This clonotype has at least ten counts. The chain couples TRBV20-1 to TRBJ2-7; D gene uncertain. Trimming took 0 bases from V and 0 from J, leaving 12 bases between them. Per germline, CDR1 DFQATT and CDR2 SNEGSKA (reference sequence). The CDR3 loop spans 15 amino acids. As DNA, the CDR3 is TGCAGTGCTAGAGAGGCAGCGTCTAGCTCCTACGAGCAGTACTTC. This encodes CSAREAASSSYEQYF.

About this clonotype itself: The junction and the germline gene differ at one end; a read error may be behind it. This chain links TRBV12-3 or TRBV12-4 with TRBJ2-3; D is unclear. There are 15 residues in the CDR3. The CDR3 DNA follows: TGTGCCAGCAGTTCAAGGCAGTCTAGTACAGATACGAAGTATTTT. Translated: CASSSRQSSTDTKYF.